The 4 T cell receptor beta chains in this list originate from one sample, sequenced in a study of metastatic and nonmetastatic thyroid tumors (dated by TCRdb to the early 2020s). No treatment had been received by any patient before thyroid surgery. Library preparation used PCR. Sequencing was performed on an Illumina HiSeq 4000. TCRdb itself trimmed the public reads at Q25 with fastp, ran MiXCR and retained productive beta chains. Here the sample has about 16,000 clones; about 26% occur a single time. About 16% of the sample lies in the top ten. The sequenced material came from adjacent normal tissue. These receptors were obtained from a female donor with papillary thyroid cancer or a benign thyroid nodule (not recorded which). Some clones in this sample may be carry-over from other donors' samples.

This clone counts as medium-sized (0.01 to 0.1%). The chain couples TRBV28 to TRBJ2-2, with TRBD2 identical over 8 bases. CDR1 is MDHEN, CDR2 SYDVKM, per germline. The ends lost 5 bases at V and 6 bases at J; junction bases unmatched: 5. The CDR3 totals 14 residues. CDR3 in DNA: TGTGCCAGCAGTATGACTAGCGCGGCCGGGGAGCTGTTTTTT. The encoded protein is CASSMTSAAGELFF.

This chain connects TRBV24-1 to TRBJ2-2; a possible D gene is TRBD1 (5 bases). The CDR3 totals 15 residues. The germline CDR1 and CDR2 sequences are KGHDR and SFDVKD. The V gene lost 1 base and the J gene lost 7 bases, with 12 bases spanning the gap. The CDR3: CATSDLGDVSGELFF. The CDR3 region has the DNA TGTGCCACCAGTGATTTAGGGGATGTGAGCGGGGAGCTGTTTTTT.

By its share, this clone is medium-sized. The V and J genes are TRBV5-1 and TRBJ2-3; D unresolved. The germline V gene encodes CDR1 SGHRS and CDR2 YFSETQ. The CDR3 is 15 amino acids. Trimming took 0 bases from V and 0 from J, leaving 8 bases between them. CDR3 sequence reads: CASSLGDPSTDTQYF. The CDR3 DNA reads as TGCGCCAGCAGCTTGGGAGACCCTAGCACAGATACGCAGTATTTT. Full variable domain (outside the CDR3, taken from reference TRBV5-1 and TRBJ2-3): KAGVTQTPRYLIKTRGQQVTLSCSPISGHRSVSWYQQTPGQGLQFLFEYFSETQRNKGNFPGRFSGRQFSNSRSEMNVSTLELGDSALYLCASSLGDPSTDTQYFGPGTRLTVL.

On this clone: This specimen includes other DNA sequences encoding the same CDR3. V is TRBV6-1 and J is TRBJ2-7; D gene ambiguous. In germline, CDR1 is MNHNS, CDR2 SASEGT. The CDR3 is 14 amino acids. Trimming cost V 6 bases and J 2 bases, with 14 bases left between them. CDR3 in amino acids: CASSLSRVPYEQYF. The CDR3 DNA follows: TGTGCCAGCAGCCTAAGCCGTGTGCCCTACGAGCAGTACTTC.